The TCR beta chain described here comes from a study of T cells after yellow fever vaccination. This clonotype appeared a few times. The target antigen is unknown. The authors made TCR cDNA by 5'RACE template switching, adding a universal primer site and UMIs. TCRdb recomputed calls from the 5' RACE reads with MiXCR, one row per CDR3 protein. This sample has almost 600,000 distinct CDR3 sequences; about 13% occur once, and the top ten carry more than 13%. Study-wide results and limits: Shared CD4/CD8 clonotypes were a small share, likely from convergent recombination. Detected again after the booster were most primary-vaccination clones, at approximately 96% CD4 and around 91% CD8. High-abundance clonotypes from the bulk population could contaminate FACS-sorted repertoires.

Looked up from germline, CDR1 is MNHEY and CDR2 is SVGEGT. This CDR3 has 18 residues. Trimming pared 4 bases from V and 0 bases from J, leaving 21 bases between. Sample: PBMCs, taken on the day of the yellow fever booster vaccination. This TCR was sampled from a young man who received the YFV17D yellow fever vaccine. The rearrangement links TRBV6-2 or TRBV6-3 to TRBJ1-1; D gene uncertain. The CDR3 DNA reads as TGTGCCAGCAGTTTCTCTGTCGTGGACGCGTATCTGAACACTGAAGCTTTCTTT. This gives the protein CASSFSVVDAYLNTEAFF.